This is a list of T cell receptor beta chains from one sample in a study of T-cell memory formation after mild COVID-19. Using its own MiXCR run on the 5' RACE reads, TCRdb lists one record per CDR3 protein. Of roughly 450,000 distinct CDR3 sequences in the sample, more than 15% were seen once. The material sequenced was PBMCs or a T cell subset sorted from them (not recorded which). Source of these receptors: a man aged 18 to 35 who had mild COVID-19 (a few samples of this study predate the infection). Cell type and time point are not known. Both conserved end residues are part of each CDR3. The D gene is left open where the match is weak. Size values are once, few and many counts, or a class for expanded clones, and some rows have none.

DNA,CDR3,V,D,size,J
TGTGCCAGCAGCCCCAGACTAGCGGGGGAGGAGACCCAGTACTTC,CASSPRLAGEETQYF,TRBV7-9,TRBD2,.,TRBJ2-5
TGTGCCAGCAGGGGACAGCCGGACACCGGGGAGCTGTTTTTT,CASRGQPDTGELFF,TRBV6-5,TRBD1,.,TRBJ2-2
TGTGCCAGCAACCCGGACAGGGGAGGAGAAAAACTGTTTTTT,CASNPDRGGEKLFF,TRBV7-2,TRBD1,.,TRBJ1-4
TGCAGTGCTCGCTCGGGATTTGATGAAGCTTTCTTT,CSARSGFDEAFF,TRBV20-1,.,few,TRBJ1-1
TGTGCCAGCAGAACACATGCCCGACTGGAGACCCAGTACTTC,CASRTHARLETQYF,TRBV6-2/TRBV6-3,.,.,TRBJ2-5
TGTGCCAGCAGCCAAGATCGTTTCGGAGTAGCGGTCCATGAGCAGTTCTTC,CASSQDRFGVAVHEQFF,TRBV3-1,.,few,TRBJ2-1
TGTGCCAGCAGCCCAAGACCGACAGGCCGGTGTGGTTCACCCCTCCACTTT,CASSPRPTGRCGSPLHF,TRBV9,.,.,TRBJ1-6
TGTGCCAGCAGCGGGCATCTGAGCTCCTATAATTCACCCCTCCACTTT,CASSGHLSSYNSPLHF,TRBV9,.,.,TRBJ1-6
TGTGCCAGCAGTTTGCACCGGAACACTGAAGCTTTCTTT,CASSLHRNTEAFF,TRBV12-3/TRBV12-4,.,.,TRBJ1-1
TGTGCCACCAGTGATTTCAGGGGAGAGACCCAGTACTTC,CATSDFRGETQYF,TRBV24-1,.,few,TRBJ2-5
TGTGCCAGCAGCCAAGCTAGAGGCTCCTACAATGAGCAGTTCTTC,CASSQARGSYNEQFF,TRBV7-2,.,.,TRBJ2-1
TGTGCCAGCAGCTTAAGTGGGGCCCCGTCAGATACGCAGTATTTT,CASSLSGAPSDTQYF,TRBV7-7,.,.,TRBJ2-3
TGTGCCAGCAGCTCTTACGTAGACCCTAAGGGGGTAGATACGCAGTATTTT,CASSSYVDPKGVDTQYF,TRBV11-2,.,.,TRBJ2-3
TGTGCCAGCAGCTTGGTTTCAGAGAACACTGAAGCTTTCTTT,CASSLVSENTEAFF,TRBV5-4,.,.,TRBJ1-1
TGTGCCAGCAGTTTGAACGGCAGGGGCCCCGGTGGAGAGACCCAGTACTTC,CASSLNGRGPGGETQYF,TRBV28,.,.,TRBJ2-5
TGTGCCAGCTCACCCCCCGGGGAGGGGTACAATGAGCAGTTCTTC,CASSPPGEGYNEQFF,TRBV18,TRBD2,.,TRBJ2-1
TGTGCCTGGAGTGGACTTGAAAAACTGTTTTTT,CAWSGLEKLFF,TRBV30,.,.,TRBJ1-4
TGTGCCAGCAGTTTGGGCCACAGCTCTGGAAACACCATATATTTT,CASSLGHSSGNTIYF,TRBV12-3/TRBV12-4,.,.,TRBJ1-3
TGCGCCAGCAACCCTCTCGCCCCGAACACTGAAGCTTTCTTT,CASNPLAPNTEAFF,TRBV5-1,.,.,TRBJ1-1
TGTGCCAGCAGATTGGACAGTCACCTCTATAATTCACCCCTCCACTTT,CASRLDSHLYNSPLHF,TRBV7-2,.,few,TRBJ1-6
TGTGCCAGCAGCTCCCGGGACAGGGATTCAGGGACCCAGTACTTC,CASSSRDRDSGTQYF,TRBV7-9,TRBD1,few,TRBJ2-5
TGCGCCAGCAGCTTCGAAGGAAACACCATATATTTT,CASSFEGNTIYF,TRBV5-1,.,few,TRBJ1-3